These 32 T cell receptor beta chains originate from one sample sequenced in a study of blood T cell repertoires in COVID-19. Sequencing used immunoSEQ multiplex PCR; TCRdb keeps in-frame clones, though not all of them. The sample comprises under 40,000 clones, 80% to 90% of which are singletons, and under 30% rests with the top ten. The sequenced material came from peripheral blood. These receptors were taken from an elderly woman with active or convalescent COVID-19.

The chain carries TRBV5-1 and TRBJ2-7; 7 bases align to TRBD1. With 2 bases clipped from V and 4 bases from J, the junction kept 6 bases outside the gene matches. Germline CDR1 and CDR2: SGHRS and YFSETQ. This CDR3 is built from 14 residues. This chain's CDR3 is CASSFPGTDYEQYF. CDR3 bases: TGCGCCAGCAGCTTCCCCGGGACAGATTACGAGCAGTACTTC.

The CDR3 reads CASQKGGQGSGANVLTF. Here the CDR3 DNA reads TGTGCCAGCCAAAAAGGGGGCCAGGGTTCTGGGGCCAACGTCCTGACTTTC. This sequence joins TRBV2 and TRBJ2-6, with TRBD1 matching 7 bases. The V segment lost 8 bases and the J segment 1 base; nucleotides outside the gene matches: 11. This CDR3 contains 17 residues. Germline V gene lookup returns CDR1 SNHLY and CDR2 FYNNEI.

J is TRBJ1-2 and V is TRBV6-1; D might be TRBD1 (5 bases). Germline V gives CDR1 MNHNS, CDR2 SASEGT. The CDR3 contains 14 residues. V was trimmed by 1 base and J by 7 bases, leaving 13 bases between them. CDR3 nucleotide sequence: TGTGCCAGCAGTGAAGGTTCAGGGTTTCTTGGCTACACCTTC. Translated: CASSEGSGFLGYTF.

This chain uses TRBV28 with TRBJ1-2, with D uncertain. CDR3 length: 14 amino acids. V dropped 6 bases and J dropped 0 bases, with 11 bases sitting between them. Germline loops: CDR1 MDHEN, CDR2 SYDVKM. In DNA form, the CDR3 reads TGTGCCAGCAGGTGGAGTTTAGCTAACTATGGCTACACCTTC. It translates to CASRWSLANYGYTF.

CDR3 loop: CASSLTGNTGELFF. CDR3 nucleotides: TGTGCCAGCAGCTTAACGGGGAACACCGGGGAGCTGTTTTTT. The J gene is TRBJ2-2, the V gene TRBV11-2; no definite D call. Trimming removed 2 bases at V and 1 base at J, with 5 bases between. The CDR3 sequence is 14 residues long. Germline V lookup: CDR1 SGHAT, CDR2 FQNNGV.

J is TRBJ2-3 and V is TRBV5-1; the D gene is possibly TRBD1 (6 bases). CDR3 length: 14 amino acids. Looked up from germline, CDR1 is SGHRS and CDR2 is YFSETQ. V was pared by 0 bases and J by 4 bases, with 9 bases between. The CDR3 DNA is TGCGCCAGCAGCTTGGTCGCAGGGGCAGATACGCAGTATTTT. This gives the protein CASSLVAGADTQYF. The complete variable domain, with remaining parts taken from reference TRBV5-1 and TRBJ2-3, reads KAGVTQTPRYLIKTRGQQVTLSCSPISGHRSVSWYQQTPGQGLQFLFEYFSETQRNKGNFPGRFSGRQFSNSRSEMNVSTLELGDSALYLCASSLVAGADTQYFGPGTRLTVL.

This clone was counted a single time. The J gene is TRBJ1-2, the V gene TRBV13; D is perhaps TRBD1 (6 bases). Germline V gives CDR1 PRHDT, CDR2 FYEKMQ (reference sequence). The CDR3 totals 15 residues. V was pared by 1 base and J by 3 bases, with 12 bases between. The CDR3 coding sequence is TGTGCCAGCAGCTTAGAGGGGAACAGGGACTATGGCTACACCTTC. It translates to CASSLEGNRDYGYTF.

In nucleotides, the CDR3 is TGCAGCGTTCGCCAATCCGGGACAGCGGACGGTGAGCAGTTCTTC. Protein product: CSVRQSGTADGEQFF. The chain employs TRBV29-1 and TRBJ2-1, with 7 nucleotides matching TRBD1. Unmatched junction bases numbered 16, after V lost 5 bases and J lost 9 bases. Germline V lookup: CDR1 SQVTM, CDR2 ANQGSEA. This CDR3 comprises 15 residues.

The chain uses TRBV25-1 and TRBJ1-6; no clear D gene. CDR1 is MGHDK, CDR2 SYGVNS, per germline. V lost 3 bases and J lost 0, with 3 bases in between. The CDR3 is 14 residues long. CDR3 protein: CASSDSSYNSPLHF. CDR3 nucleotides: TGTGCCAGCAGTGACAGCTCCTATAATTCACCCCTCCACTTT.

The rearrangement links TRBV5-1 to TRBJ2-5; tentative D call: TRBD1 (7 bases). This CDR3 is built from 15 residues. CDR1 SGHRS and CDR2 YFSETQ come from the germline V gene. V lost 3 bases to trimming and J lost 0 bases, with 12 bases between them. CDR3 region: CASSSRGEYQETQYF. The CDR3 DNA follows: TGCGCCAGCAGCTCCAGGGGGGAGTACCAAGAGACCCAGTACTTC.

J is TRBJ1-2 and V is TRBV7-2; 7 nucleotides match TRBD1. This CDR3 has 13 amino acids. The J segment lost 8 bases and the V segment lost 4 bases, leaving 7 bases of the junction unmatched. The germline gives CDR1 SGHTA, CDR2 FQGNSA. The CDR3 DNA reads TGTGCCAGCAGCTCGACAGGGATGTGGGGCTACACCTTC. This translates into CASSSTGMWGYTF.

The chain is built from TRBV5-1 and TRBJ2-5; 8 bases map to TRBD2. CDR1 is SGHRS, CDR2 YFSETQ, per germline. J gave up 0 bases and V 1 base, and 5 bases lay outside the gene matches. The CDR3 runs 16 residues. DNA for the CDR3: TGCGCCAGCAGCTTGATGGCGGGGGGTAACCAAGAGACCCAGTACTTC. It encodes CASSLMAGGNQETQYF.

CDR3 loop: CASSIGRQGSHYGYTF. For the CDR3, the DNA is TGTGCCAGTAGTATAGGGAGACAGGGGTCGCACTATGGCTACACCTTC. The chain combines TRBV19 with TRBJ1-2; 8 nucleotides match TRBD1. Germline lookup yields CDR1 LNHDA and CDR2 SQIVND (reference sequence). This CDR3 has 16 amino acids. V was clipped by 1 base and J by 3 bases; unmatched bases: 7.

The rearrangement links TRBV5-3 to TRBJ1-5; D might be TRBD1 (6 bases). TRBV5-3 is annotated as an ORF whose role is uncertain. The CDR3 covers 15 residues. Trimming removed 3 bases at V and 6 bases at J, with 16 bases between. The CDR3 region is CARSCTGSAIQPQHF. The CDR3 nucleotides read TGTGCCAGAAGCTGTACAGGGTCAGCGATTCAGCCCCAGCATTTT.

The V call is TRBV2, the J call TRBJ1-4; D is uncertain. CDR1 SNHLY and CDR2 FYNNEI come from the germline V gene. This CDR3 has 14 amino acids. The V end lost 2 bases, the J end lost 7 bases, and 11 bases lay between the germline ends. The CDR3 DNA reads TGTGCCAGCAGTGAACGCGCTCGGGGTGAAAAACTGTTTTTT. Translating it yields CASSERARGEKLFF.

The V call is TRBV15, the J call TRBJ1-5; D is perhaps TRBD1 (5 bases). V was clipped by 5 bases and J by 6 bases, with 20 bases between them. The CDR3 sequence is 16 residues long. The germline CDR1 and CDR2 sequences are LNHNV and YYDKDF (reference sequence). The CDR3 spells CATSGYDWTGGQPQHF. The CDR3 DNA is TGTGCCACCAGCGGATATGACTGGACGGGGGGTCAGCCCCAGCATTTT.

The rearrangement uses TRBV28 and TRBJ1-5, with a tentative D call TRBD1 (5 bases). There are 13 residues in the CDR3. Germline CDR1 MDHEN, CDR2 SYDVKM. Trimming cost V 6 bases and J 4 bases, with 10 bases left between them. Here the CDR3 DNA reads TGTGCCAGCAGACCTGGGGCTAATCAGCCCCAGCATTTT. This sequence encodes CASRPGANQPQHF.

The chain links TRBV18 to TRBJ2-7, with 12 bases fitting TRBD2. V dropped 6 bases and J dropped 7; count of bases not matched to a gene: 10. The CDR3 has 15 amino acids. The germline gives CDR1 KGHSH, CDR2 LQKENI. The CDR3, as DNA: TGTGCCAGCTCGCCCCGACTAGCGGGGGACCGGGAGCAGTACTTC. As protein: CASSPRLAGDREQYF.

The V and J genes are TRBV3-1 (or the pseudogene TRBV3-2) and TRBJ2-7; D not resolved. Trimming took 1 base from V and 2 from J, leaving 18 bases between them. Germline V CDR1 and CDR2: LGHDT, YNNKEL (reference sequence). The CDR3 is 17 residues long. CDR3 protein: CASSQGYPFSPTYEQYF. The CDR3 nucleotides read TGTGCCAGCAGCCAAGGGTACCCTTTTAGTCCGACCTACGAGCAGTACTTC.

The rearrangement links TRBV27 to TRBJ2-5; TRBD2 matches at 7 bases. The CDR3 totals 12 residues. The germline gives CDR1 MNHEY, CDR2 SMNVEV (reference sequence). After removal of 8 bases from V and 4 bases from J, the junction contained 4 bases not matched to a gene. The CDR3 region is CASGPGGETQYF. CDR3 DNA sequence: TGTGCCAGCGGCCCGGGAGGAGAGACCCAGTACTTC.

The J gene is TRBJ1-3, the V gene TRBV5-4, with 7 bases lining up with TRBD1. The CDR3 is made up of 15 amino acids. The germline V gene has CDR1 SGHNT and CDR2 YYREEE (reference sequence). Trimming at V came to 3 bases and at J to 3 bases, leaving 6 bases not matched to a gene. The CDR3 coding sequence is TGTGCCAGCAGCTGGGACAGCCAGGGTGGAAACACCATATATTTT. It translates to CASSWDSQGGNTIYF.

V gene TRBV18 combines with J gene TRBJ2-4; D is possibly TRBD2 (6 bases). Per the germline V gene, CDR1 is KGHSH and CDR2 is LQKENI. This CDR3 is built from 17 residues. Trimming removed 3 bases from V and 1 base from J, with 16 bases in between. CDR3 amino acids: CASSPLNPGGAKNIQYF. The CDR3 nucleotides read TGTGCCAGCTCACCGTTAAACCCTGGGGGGGCCAAAAACATTCAGTACTTC.

The rearrangement links TRBV6-1 to TRBJ2-1, with D possibly being TRBD2 (6 bases). V gave up 2 bases and J gave up 7 bases, with 12 bases separating them. Germline V lookup: CDR1 MNHNS, CDR2 SASEGT. The CDR3 runs 14 residues. The CDR3 DNA reads TGTGCCAGCAGTGAACTAGCGTTGGGAAATGAGCAGTTCTTC. Translating it yields CASSELALGNEQFF.

The J gene is TRBJ1-3, the V gene TRBV12-3 or TRBV12-4, with D unclear. The V and J ends lost 4 bases and 4 bases respectively, with 2 bases between them. The CDR3 covers 11 residues. In DNA, the CDR3 is TGTGCCAGCAGTTCGGGAAACACCATATATTTT. Amino acid sequence: CASSSGNTIYF.

The chain employs TRBV11-2 and TRBJ1-2, with D perhaps TRBD1 (6 bases). Germline V gives CDR1 SGHAT, CDR2 FQNNGV. Trimming removed 2 bases at V and 4 bases at J, with 20 bases between. The length of the CDR3 is 17 residues. CDR3 coding DNA: TGTGCCAGCAGCTTATTAGGGGCCGCACAGGGTGGCTATGGCTACACCTTC. This sequence encodes CASSLLGAAQGGYGYTF.

The chain couples TRBV6-5 to TRBJ1-4; D call uncertain. The CDR3 extends over 15 amino acids. CDR1 and CDR2 (germline): MNHEY, SVGAGI. V was clipped by 6 bases and J by 7 bases, with 18 bases between them. This chain's CDR3 is CASSLEFGEGEKLFF. In nucleotides, the CDR3 is TGTGCCAGCAGCCTAGAATTTGGGGAGGGTGAAAAACTGTTTTTT.

V is TRBV5-1 and J is TRBJ2-1; 8 nucleotides match TRBD1. Germline loops: CDR1 SGHRS, CDR2 YFSETQ. The CDR3 loop spans 13 amino acids. With V trimmed by 6 bases and J by 6 bases, 5 bases remained unmatched. The DNA of the CDR3 is TGCGCCAGCACTCAGGACAGGGCCAATGAGCAGTTCTTC. Its translation is CASTQDRANEQFF.

This clone came up once. The rearrangement uses TRBV3-1 (or the pseudogene TRBV3-2) and TRBJ1-3, with 7 bases lining up with TRBD1. Losses at the gene ends were 1 base for V and 0 bases for J; bases not matched to a gene: 6. Germline V gene lookup returns CDR1 LGHDT and CDR2 YNNKEL (reference sequence). This CDR3 is 17 amino acids long. This CDR3 reads CASSQVQGGLSGNTIYF. Here the CDR3 DNA reads TGTGCCAGCAGCCAAGTTCAGGGGGGACTCTCTGGAAACACCATATATTTT.

This rearrangement joins TRBV2 to TRBJ1-2; the D gene is possibly TRBD1 (6 bases). Trimming took 7 bases from V and 7 from J, leaving 19 bases between them. The germline gives CDR1 SNHLY, CDR2 FYNNEI. The length of the CDR3 is 14 residues. Here the CDR3 reads CASTEGGAPSGYTF. CDR3 nucleotides: TGTGCCAGCACCGAGGGGGGGGCTCCGTCTGGCTACACCTTC.

The rearrangement links TRBV5-4 to TRBJ2-3; 10 bases fit TRBD2. The CDR3 covers 14 residues. V lost 0 bases to trimming and J lost 5 bases; unmatched junction nucleotides: 0. Per the germline V gene, CDR1 is SGHNT and CDR2 is YYREEE (reference sequence). The CDR3 DNA reads TGTGCCAGCAGCTTGGGACTAGCGGGAGATACGCAGTATTTT. Protein: CASSLGLAGDTQYF.

V and J are TRBV27 and TRBJ2-3; D is perhaps TRBD1 (6 bases). There are 14 residues in the CDR3. The V end was cut by 5 bases, the J end by 3 bases, with 12 bases between. The V gene's germline CDR1 is MNHEY and CDR2 SMNVEV (reference sequence). The CDR3 spells CASSRGISTDTQYF. CDR3 nucleotide sequence: TGTGCCAGCAGTAGGGGGATTAGTACAGATACGCAGTATTTT.

The rearrangement joins TRBV7-8 to TRBJ2-3, with 9 bases fitting TRBD1. CDR1 is SGHVS, CDR2 FQNEAQ, per germline. There are 12 residues in the CDR3. V shed 5 bases, J shed 10 bases, and the junction held 4 bases outside the gene matches. CDR3 protein: CASSQDRGPQYF. CDR3 in DNA: TGTGCCAGCAGCCAGGACAGGGGTCCGCAGTATTTT.